This TCR beta chain originates from a study of regulatory T cells in long-lasting Graves disease. About the research overall: The antithyroid drugs taken by newly diagnosed Graves' patients had been used for under 3 months.

Time point meaning: newly diagnosed GD, antithyroid drugs for less than 3 months. Extracted RNA from PBMCs served as the source of the TCR library. Study findings and constraints: Favoring TRBV28, TRBJ1-2 and TRBJ2-5 was a feature seen in persistent disease.

Investigators prepared the TCR beta libraries by applying iRepertoire HTBI primers and Arm-PCR of CDR3 regions. TCRdb recomputed calls from the multiplex PCR reads with MiXCR, one row per CDR3 protein. Seen here are 400,000 to 650,000 distinct CDR3 sequences, 15% to 20% observed once, and the top ten hold 25%. This clonotype came up once. Its antigen is not known. Because the CDR3 is missing its conserved closing phenylalanine or tryptophan, this is likely a read error. The DNA is omitted, as the CDR3 cannot be located on it reliably, and the CDR3 follows TCRdb's listing. Germline CDR1 MNHEY, CDR2 SVGAGI. The CDR3 is 9 residues long, counting both termini. Separately, the same data were catalogued under a study of T cells in Graves' hyperthyroidism and ophthalmopathy. This second study says: Patients showing uncontrolled infection, other autoimmune disease, pregnancy or lactation were ineligible. First-round RT-PCR of the TCR CDR3 relied on the HTBI primer set.

The TCR was taken from a middle-aged woman with Graves disease. The chain employs TRBV6-5 and TRBJ2-3; the D call TRBD1 from the table was never checked on the DNA. Sample: peripheral blood mononuclear cells (PBMCs), taken at new diagnosis, from a patient treated with antithyroid drugs. CDR3 in amino acids: CASSYLGGV.